This TCR beta chain was found in a study of shared T cell receptors in the human thymus. Libraries were prepared by immunoSEQ multiplex PCR; TCRdb keeps only in-frame clonotypes and omits some of them. This sample has over 350,000 clones, with 95% found just once. The specimen sequenced was thymocytes. This TCR was recovered from a human donor.

CDR3 region: CASQAIGQGKGYNEQFF. The CDR3 region has the DNA TGTGCCAGCCAGGCTATCGGACAGGGGAAAGGCTACAATGAGCAGTTCTTC. The chain couples TRBV27 to TRBJ2-1, with 9 nucleotides matching TRBD1. The CDR3 has 17 amino acids. Germline CDR1 and CDR2: MNHEY and SMNVEV (reference sequence). With 8 bases clipped from V and 3 bases from J, the junction kept 14 bases outside the gene matches.